The rows below give T cell receptor beta chains drawn from one sample of a study of cytomegalovirus exposure and HLA in healthy donors. Profiled with immunoSEQ multiplex PCR; TCRdb holds only in-frame clones, not every one. The sample lists roughly 120,000 clones; around 81% were seen once. The sequencing sample was made of PBMCs. These receptors all stem from a woman aged 40 to 50 in good health and CMV-seronegative. Both conserved end residues are part of each CDR3. A D gene is named only where the DNA matches it firmly. Size values are once, few and many counts, or a class for expanded clones, and some rows have none.

-	TRBJ2-7	TRBV5-1	TRBD1	CASSLDRAVGEQYF	TGCGCCAGCAGCCTCGACAGGGCCGTAGGAGAGCAGTACTTC
-	TRBJ2-2	TRBV7-2	-	CASSSNGSPTGELFF	TGTGCCAGCAGCTCCAACGGGAGTCCCACCGGGGAGCTGTTTTTT
few	TRBJ1-1	TRBV30	-	CAWNGQGIEAFF	TGTGCCTGGAATGGACAAGGAATTGAAGCTTTCTTT
once	TRBJ1-2	TRBV6-4	-	CASSEDIFNYGYTF	TGTGCCAGCAGTGAAGACATTTTTAACTATGGCTACACCTTC
-	TRBJ2-7	TRBV19	TRBD1	CATNSGTGPYEQYF	TGTGCCACTAATTCCGGGACAGGGCCCTACGAGCAGTACTTC
-	TRBJ1-1	TRBV11-2	-	CASSITPVGEVMDTEAFF	TGTGCCAGCAGCATAACCCCGGTGGGAGAAGTTATGGACACTGAAGCTTTCTTT
-	TRBJ2-1	TRBV9	TRBD2	CASSAGTSGRWYEQFF	TGTGCCAGCAGCGCCGGGACTAGCGGGAGGTGGTATGAGCAGTTCTTC
-	TRBJ2-7	TRBV29-1	TRBD2	CSVGLAGGGMYEQYF	TGCAGCGTGGGACTAGCGGGAGGAGGGATGTACGAGCAGTACTTC
-	TRBJ2-7	TRBV4-1	TRBD2	CASSQVLAGGPRYEQYF	TGCGCCAGCAGCCAAGTACTAGCGGGAGGGCCTCGCTACGAGCAGTACTTC
-	TRBJ1-2	TRBV6-1	TRBD1	CASSVNPQGVSAGYTF	TGTGCCAGCAGTGTCAACCCACAGGGGGTCTCGGCTGGCTACACCTTC
-	TRBJ1-1	TRBV5-1	-	CASSLDRHSNTEAFF	TGCGCCAGCAGCTTGGACAGACACTCGAACACTGAAGCTTTCTTT
-	TRBJ1-2	TRBV27	TRBD1	CASSPGTEPIDGYTF	TGTGCCAGCAGTCCCGGGACAGAACCTATAGATGGCTACACCTTC
few	TRBJ1-2	TRBV10-3	-	CAITQDSVYGYTF	TGTGCCATCACTCAGGACAGCGTCTATGGCTACACCTTC
-	TRBJ2-7	TRBV4-3	TRBD1	CASSQGSGGYEQYF	TGCGCCAGCAGCCAAGGTTCAGGGGGCTACGAGCAGTACTTC
-	TRBJ1-5	TRBV19	-	CASTGARNSNQPQHF	TGTGCCAGTACCGGAGCCCGGAATAGCAATCAGCCCCAGCATTTT
-	TRBJ1-5	TRBV10-3	-	CAISESYPGQNQPQHF	TGTGCCATCAGTGAGTCGTATCCAGGGCAAAATCAGCCCCAGCATTTT
-	TRBJ2-7	TRBV5-1	TRBD1	CASSLTWDRGMGEQYF	TGCGCCAGCAGCTTGACCTGGGACAGGGGTATGGGCGAGCAGTACTTC
-	TRBJ2-1	TRBV7-2	TRBD1	CASSLGTGIYNEQFF	TGTGCCAGCAGCCTTGGGACAGGAATTTACAATGAGCAGTTCTTC
few	TRBJ2-7	TRBV6-6	-	CASSYSQGTTSEQYF	TGTGCCAGCAGTTACAGTCAGGGAACGACTAGCGAGCAGTACTTC